This TCR beta chain was observed in a study of monozygotic twins with inflammatory bowel disease. Through template switching, UMIs that included a 6-nucleotide sample barcode were added. Using the 5' RACE reads, TCRdb records one entry per CDR3 protein without DNA. The ten most abundant clones cover around 2.4% of a sample with hundreds of thousands of distinct CDR3 sequences. This CDR3 region has 16 residues. Germline loops: CDR1 ENHRY, CDR2 SYGVKD. As regards this clonotype: Antigen: not known.

General study points: Discrimination among different T cell subtypes was not achievable.

Whole-blood total RNA was extracted without T cell sorting. The receptor was derived from a human donor with ulcerative colitis or Crohn's disease, or a healthy co-twin of an affected twin (not recorded which). What was sequenced was blood. The chain combines TRBV10-3 with TRBJ2-2. The CDR3 sequence: CAISESRTGSTGELFF.